This T cell receptor (beta chain) emerged from a study of CXCR3-negative and CXCR3-positive naive CD8 T cells. General study results and limits: Researchers reported similar TRBV-TRBJ usage in naive CXCR3-negative and CXCR3-positive cells, though memory differed. CXCR3-negative naive cells had less hydrophobic TRB CDR3s than did CXCR3-positive naive cells.

Preparation of TRB cDNA libraries relied on 5' RACE carrying UMI labels. From the 5' RACE reads, TCRdb lists one entry per CDR3 protein and no DNA. The sample totals 90,000 to 95,000 distinct CDR3 sequences; its top ten clones hold around 1.7%. This CDR3 is built from 16 residues. Germline V gene lookup returns CDR1 SEHNR and CDR2 FQNEAQ (reference sequence). A remark on this clonotype: Its antigen is as yet unknown.

The specimen sequenced was naive CXCR3- CD8+ T cells from blood. Subset described: CD45RO-CCR7+CD27+CD95- naive CD8+ T cells lacking CXCR3 (TNR3-). This chain joins TRBV7-9 and TRBJ2-7; the D gene TCRdb calls, TRBD1, cannot be checked with no DNA. This receptor was identified in a human donor in good health. Some clones in this sample may be carry-over from other donors' samples. CDR3 loop: CASSPQRGTGVYEQYF.